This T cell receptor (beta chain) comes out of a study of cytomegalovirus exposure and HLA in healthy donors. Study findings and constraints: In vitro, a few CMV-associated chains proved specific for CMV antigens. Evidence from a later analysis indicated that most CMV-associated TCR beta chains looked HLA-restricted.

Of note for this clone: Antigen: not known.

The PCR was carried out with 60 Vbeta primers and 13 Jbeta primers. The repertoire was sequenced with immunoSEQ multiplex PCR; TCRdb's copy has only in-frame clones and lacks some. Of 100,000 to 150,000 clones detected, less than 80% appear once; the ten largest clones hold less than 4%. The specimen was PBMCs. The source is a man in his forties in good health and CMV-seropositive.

Written as DNA, the CDR3 is TGTGCCAGCAGTGAACTCCCCGGGGATAATTCACCCCTCCACTTT. It specifies CASSELPGDNSPLHF. The rearrangement links TRBV6-1 to TRBJ1-6; D not certain. CDR3 size: 15 residues. The germline CDR1 and CDR2 sequences are MNHNS and SASEGT. Trimming pared 2 bases from V and 5 bases from J, leaving 10 bases between.